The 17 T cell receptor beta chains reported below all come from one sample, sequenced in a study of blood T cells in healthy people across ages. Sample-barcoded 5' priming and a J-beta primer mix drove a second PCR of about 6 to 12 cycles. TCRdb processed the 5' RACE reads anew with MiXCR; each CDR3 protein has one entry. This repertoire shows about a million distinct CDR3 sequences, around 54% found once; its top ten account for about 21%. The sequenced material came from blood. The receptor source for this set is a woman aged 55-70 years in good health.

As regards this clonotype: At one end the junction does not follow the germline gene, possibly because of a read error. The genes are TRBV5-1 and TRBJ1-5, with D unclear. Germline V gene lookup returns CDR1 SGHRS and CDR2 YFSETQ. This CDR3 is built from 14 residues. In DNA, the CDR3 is TGCGCCGGCAGCCGGGAGGCCCTGAATCAGCCCCAGCATTTT. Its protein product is CAGSREALNQPQHF.

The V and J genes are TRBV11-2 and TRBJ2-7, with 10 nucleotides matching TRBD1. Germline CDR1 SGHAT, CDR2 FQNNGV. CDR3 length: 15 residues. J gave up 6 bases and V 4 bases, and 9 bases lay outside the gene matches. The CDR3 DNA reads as TGTGCCAGCAGCTCCAGAGGACAGGGGGTTGTCGAGCAGTACTTC. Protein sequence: CASSSRGQGVVEQYF.

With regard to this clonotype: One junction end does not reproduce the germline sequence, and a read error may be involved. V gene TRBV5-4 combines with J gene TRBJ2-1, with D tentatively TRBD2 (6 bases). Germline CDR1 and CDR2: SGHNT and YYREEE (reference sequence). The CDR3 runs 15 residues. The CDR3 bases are TGTGCCAGCAGCTTGGCTACTAGCCCTTACAATGGGCAGTTCTTC. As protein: CASSLATSPYNGQFF.

In DNA form, the CDR3 reads TGTGCCAGCAGAGAATACCCCTCTGGGGCCAACGTCCTGACTTTC. Translation: CASREYPSGANVLTF. This chain links TRBV6-1 with TRBJ2-6; D not certain. This CDR3 region has 15 residues. Germline assignment: CDR1 MNHNS and CDR2 SASEGT. Trimming pared 6 bases from V and 0 bases from J, leaving 9 bases between.

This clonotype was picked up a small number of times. The CDR3 sequence is CSTAGLGDTQYF. CDR3 nucleotides: TGCAGCACGGCGGGACTAGGAGATACGCAGTATTTT. The chain combines TRBV29-1 with TRBJ2-3; 8 bases fit TRBD2. V lost 8 bases, J lost 5 bases, and 6 bases stayed unmatched. Germline V gene sequence: CDR1 SQVTM, CDR2 ANQGSEA. CDR3 size: 12 residues.

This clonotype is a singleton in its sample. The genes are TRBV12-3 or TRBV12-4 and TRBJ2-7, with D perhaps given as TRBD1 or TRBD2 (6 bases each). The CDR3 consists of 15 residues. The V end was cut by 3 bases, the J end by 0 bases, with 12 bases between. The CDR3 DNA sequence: TGTGCCAGCAGTTTGGTAGGGGGGCTCTCCTACGAGCAGTACTTC. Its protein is CASSLVGGLSYEQYF.

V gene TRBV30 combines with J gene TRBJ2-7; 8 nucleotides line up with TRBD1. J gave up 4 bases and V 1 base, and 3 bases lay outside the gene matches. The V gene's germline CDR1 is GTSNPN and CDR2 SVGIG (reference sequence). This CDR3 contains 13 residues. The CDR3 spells CAWSAGGRYEQYF. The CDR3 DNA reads TGTGCCTGGAGTGCAGGGGGCCGTTACGAGCAGTACTTC.

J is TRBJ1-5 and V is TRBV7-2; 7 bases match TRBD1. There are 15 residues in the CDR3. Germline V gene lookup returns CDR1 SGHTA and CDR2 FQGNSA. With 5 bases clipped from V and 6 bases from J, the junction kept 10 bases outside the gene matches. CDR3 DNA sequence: TGTGCCAGCAGCCCTCGGACAGGCCCCGGTCAGCCCCAGCATTTT. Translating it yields CASSPRTGPGQPQHF.

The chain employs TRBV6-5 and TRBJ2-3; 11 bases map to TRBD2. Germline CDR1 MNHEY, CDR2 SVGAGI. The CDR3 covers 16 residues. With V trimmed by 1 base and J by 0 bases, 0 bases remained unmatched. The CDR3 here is CASSYWTSGSTDTQYF. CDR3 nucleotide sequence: TGTGCCAGCAGTTACTGGACTAGCGGGAGCACAGATACGCAGTATTTT.

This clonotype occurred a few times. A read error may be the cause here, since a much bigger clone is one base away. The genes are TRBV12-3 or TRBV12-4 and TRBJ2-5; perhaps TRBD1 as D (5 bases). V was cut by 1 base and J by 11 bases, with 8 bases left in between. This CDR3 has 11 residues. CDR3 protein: CASSLGQQQYF. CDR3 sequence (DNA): TGTGCCAGCAGTTTAGGACAGCAGCAGTACTTC.

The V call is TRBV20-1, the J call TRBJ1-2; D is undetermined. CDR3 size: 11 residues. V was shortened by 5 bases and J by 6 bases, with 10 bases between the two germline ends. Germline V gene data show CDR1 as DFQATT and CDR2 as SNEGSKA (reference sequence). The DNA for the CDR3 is TGCAGTGCTGTCGGAAGCCATGGCTACACCTTC. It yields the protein CSAVGSHGYTF.

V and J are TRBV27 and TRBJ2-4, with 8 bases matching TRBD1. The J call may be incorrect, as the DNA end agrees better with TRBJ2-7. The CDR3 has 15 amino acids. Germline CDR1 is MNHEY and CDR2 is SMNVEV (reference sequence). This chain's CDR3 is CASSCVGQGNYEQYF. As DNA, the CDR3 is TGTGCCAGCAGTTGCGTTGGACAGGGTAACTACGAGCAGTACTTC.

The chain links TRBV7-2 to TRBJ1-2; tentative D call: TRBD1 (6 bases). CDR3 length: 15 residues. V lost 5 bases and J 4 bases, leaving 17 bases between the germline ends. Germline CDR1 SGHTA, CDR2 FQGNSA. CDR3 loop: CASSPELDRSYGYTF. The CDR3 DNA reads TGTGCCAGCAGCCCAGAATTAGACAGGTCCTATGGCTACACCTTC.

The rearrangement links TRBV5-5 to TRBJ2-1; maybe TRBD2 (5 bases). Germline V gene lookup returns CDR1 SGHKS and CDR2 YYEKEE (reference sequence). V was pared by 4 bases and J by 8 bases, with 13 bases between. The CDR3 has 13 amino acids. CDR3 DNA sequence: TGTGCCAGCAGCGTCGGGGTGAGCCATGAGCAGTTCTTC. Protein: CASSVGVSHEQFF.

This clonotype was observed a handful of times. The CDR3 spells CASSRLGGGTFSYEQYF. Written as DNA, the CDR3 is TGTGCCAGCAGTCGTCTCGGGGGCGGGACTTTCTCCTACGAGCAGTACTTC. The gene calls are TRBV7-2 and TRBJ2-7, with D possibly being TRBD1 or TRBD2 (6 bases each). The CDR3 contains 17 residues. The germline V gene encodes CDR1 SGHTA and CDR2 FQGNSA. The germline V and J ends were trimmed by 6 bases and 0 bases, with 21 bases remaining between them.

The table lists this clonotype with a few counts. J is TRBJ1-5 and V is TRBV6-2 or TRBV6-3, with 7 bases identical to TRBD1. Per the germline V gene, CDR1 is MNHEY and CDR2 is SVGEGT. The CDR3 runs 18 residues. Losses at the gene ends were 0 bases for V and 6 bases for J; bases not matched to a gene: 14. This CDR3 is CASSYSIRLTGVSQPQHF. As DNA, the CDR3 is TGTGCCAGCAGTTACTCGATCCGTCTAACAGGGGTTTCTCAGCCCCAGCATTTT.

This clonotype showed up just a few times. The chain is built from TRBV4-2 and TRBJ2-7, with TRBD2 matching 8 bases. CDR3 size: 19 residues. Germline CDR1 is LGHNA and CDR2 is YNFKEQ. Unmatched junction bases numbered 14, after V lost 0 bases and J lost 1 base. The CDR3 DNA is TGTGCCAGCAGCCAAGAGGGTCGGAGCGGGAGTTCGTTATCCTACGAGCAGTACTTC. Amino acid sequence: CASSQEGRSGSSLSYEQYF.